This T cell receptor beta chain was sequenced for a study of immune characterization of retroperitoneal liposarcoma (dated by TCRdb to the late 2010s). By its share of the sample, this clonotype is medium-sized (0.01 to 0.1%). Its antigen specificity is not known. Within one base of it there is no much larger clone, and no base qualities were kept. The CDR3, cysteine through phenylalanine, is 15 amino acids long. The sequence is cut down to CDR3 DNA, 45 bases in frame from base 1. CDR1 SGHTA and CDR2 FQGNSA were looked up in the germline V gene. The germline V end is reduced by 2 bases and the J end by 10 bases; junction bases left unmatched: 11. The receptor library was made with PCR. The instrument was a NextSeq 500. TCRdb handled the public reads itself, with Q25 trimming in fastp and clone calling in MiXCR, and kept productive beta chains. Records with the same CDR3 protein are collapsed into one entry carrying the most frequent genes and DNA. This sample gives under 13,000 distinct CDR3 sequences in total; around a quarter of them show up just once. The ten top clones hold 8.3% of the sample.

Input material: tumor tissue. Recombination linked TRBV7-2 to TRBJ2-1; TRBD2 aligns with 7 central bases. The TCR originated in a male donor with retroperitoneal liposarcoma. The DNA reads TGTGCCAGCAGCTTAAAGCCTAGCGGTACTCACGAGCAGTTCTTC. Translation gives CASSLKPSGTHEQFF.